Below, one T cell receptor beta chain is given with its context. V was trimmed by 1 base and J by 6 bases, leaving 15 bases between them. Germline CDR1 reads SGHTA; CDR2 reads FQGNSA. The CDR3 runs to 15 residues. The source of the sample is a study of blood T cell repertoires in COVID-19. Overall study context: Spain, Italy and the United States supplied samples that represented acute and convalescent COVID-19.

In the authors' methods: Reference gene primer amplification gave estimated nucleated cell counts. TCRdb keeps only in-frame clones here, not all; method: immunoSEQ multiplex PCR. The D gene and trimming were derived from the DNA, and the V and J assignments and clone size from that table. The sample consists of around 300,000 clones, around 90% of them appearing once. Patients from Seattle were sampled longitudinally, starting during active infection. The V call is TRBV7-2, the J call TRBJ1-1; no definite D call. This clonotype was obtained from a woman aged 45-65 years with COVID-19, enrolled during active disease. The specimen sequenced was peripheral blood. CDR3 sequence: CASSLEEVGVAEAFF. CDR3 in DNA: TGTGCCAGCAGCTTAGAGGAGGTCGGAGTCGCTGAAGCTTTCTTT.